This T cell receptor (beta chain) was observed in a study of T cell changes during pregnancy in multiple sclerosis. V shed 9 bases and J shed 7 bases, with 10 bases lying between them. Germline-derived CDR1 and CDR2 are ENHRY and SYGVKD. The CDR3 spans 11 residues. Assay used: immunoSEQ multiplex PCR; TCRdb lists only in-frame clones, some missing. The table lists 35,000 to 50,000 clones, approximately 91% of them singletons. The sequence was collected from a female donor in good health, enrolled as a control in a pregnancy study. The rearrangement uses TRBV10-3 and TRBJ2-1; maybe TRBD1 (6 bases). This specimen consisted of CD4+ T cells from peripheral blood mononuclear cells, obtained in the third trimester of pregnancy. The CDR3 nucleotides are TGTGCCATAGCAGGGGAAAATGAGCAGTTCTTC. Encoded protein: CAIAGENEQFF.